Below are 4 T cell receptor beta chains sequenced from a single sample in a study of CD8 T cells in ankylosing spondylitis. From the 5' RACE reads, TCRdb called clonotypes with MiXCR, one entry per CDR3 protein. The repertoire has 250,000 to 400,000 distinct CDR3 sequences, 11% of them found once; the top ten carry about a tenth. The specimen was blood, either unsorted or a sorted T cell fraction (not recorded which). Source of these receptors: a female donor with ankylosing spondylitis or in good health (not recorded which).

The chain combines TRBV20-1 with TRBJ2-7; possible D gene TRBD2, 5 bases. This CDR3 region has 16 residues. V was trimmed by 5 bases and J by 2 bases, leaving 22 bases between them. CDR1 and CDR2 (germline): DFQATT, SNEGSKA (reference sequence). Written as DNA, the CDR3 is TGCAGTGCTCCGGGGTCTCCCCCCCGGGGTCCCTACGAGCAGTACTTC. This codes for CSAPGSPPRGPYEQYF.

As concerns this clonotype: Being one base from a much bigger clone, this may be a read error. V and J are TRBV20-1 and TRBJ2-1; 9 positions agree with TRBD2. There are 15 residues in the CDR3. Germline CDR1 is DFQATT and CDR2 is SNEGSKA (reference sequence). The CDR3 is CSARNAGGDRDEQSF. CDR3 coding DNA: TGCAGTGCTAGAAACGCGGGAGGGGATAGGGATGAGCAGTCCTTC.

In DNA form, the CDR3 reads TGTGCCACCAGCAGAGATCCTCACATTAGCTACACCTTC. Translating it yields CATSRDPHISYTF. The genes are TRBV15 and TRBJ1-2; unclear D gene. Germline CDR1 reads LNHNV; CDR2 reads YYDKDF (reference sequence). The CDR3 totals 13 residues. V gave up 0 bases and J gave up 9 bases, with 11 bases separating them.

The sample holds many counts of this clonotype. This chain uses TRBV20-1 with TRBJ1-1, with 8 bases aligning to TRBD1. CDR1 is DFQATT and CDR2 is SNEGSKA in the germline V gene (reference sequence). Unmatched junction bases numbered 15, after V lost 5 bases and J lost 1 base. The CDR3 has 17 residues. CDR3: CSAPKPIRTGKNTEAFF. DNA of the CDR3: TGCAGTGCTCCAAAGCCTATACGGACAGGGAAGAACACTGAAGCTTTCTTT.